The sequence of this TCR beta chain was determined in a study of cytomegalovirus exposure and HLA in healthy donors. Study-wide results and limits: The study put around 180 TCR beta chains on its list as cytomegalovirus-associated.

Trimming took off 3 bases at V and 8 bases at J, with 13 bases between the two ends. This CDR3 is 14 amino acids long. The V gene's germline CDR1 is SNHLY and CDR2 FYNNEI. This clone was seen a few times. The antigen is not known. PCR amplification relied on 60 Vbeta primers (plus 13 Jbeta primers). Assay: immunoSEQ multiplex PCR; the TCRdb copy retains only in-frame clones and omits some. Of under 55,000 clones in the sample, around 72% were seen once. Sequencing was done on a sample of PBMCs. This clonotype was obtained from a woman aged 25 to 45 in good health and CMV-seronegative. This sequence joins TRBV2 and TRBJ1-4; D is unclear. The CDR3 loop is CASSDPGIGEKLFF. The CDR3 nucleotides are TGTGCCAGCAGTGATCCGGGGATAGGAGAAAAACTGTTTTTT.